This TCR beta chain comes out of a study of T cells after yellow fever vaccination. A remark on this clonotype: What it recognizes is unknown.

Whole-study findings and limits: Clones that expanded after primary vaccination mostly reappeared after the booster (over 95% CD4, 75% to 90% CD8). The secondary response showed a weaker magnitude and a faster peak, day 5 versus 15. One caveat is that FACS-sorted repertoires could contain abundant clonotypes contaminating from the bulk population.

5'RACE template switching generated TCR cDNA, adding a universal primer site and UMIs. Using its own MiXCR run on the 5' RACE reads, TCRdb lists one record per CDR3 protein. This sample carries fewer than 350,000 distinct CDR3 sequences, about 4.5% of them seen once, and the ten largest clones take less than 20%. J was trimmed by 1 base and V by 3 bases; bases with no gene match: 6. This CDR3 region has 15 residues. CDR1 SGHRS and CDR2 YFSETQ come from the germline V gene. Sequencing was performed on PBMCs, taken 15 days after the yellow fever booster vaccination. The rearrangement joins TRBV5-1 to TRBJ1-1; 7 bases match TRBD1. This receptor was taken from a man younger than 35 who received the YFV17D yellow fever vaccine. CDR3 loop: CASSYLGQANTEAFF. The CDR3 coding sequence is TGCGCCAGCAGCTATCTTGGACAGGCGAACACTGAAGCTTTCTTT.